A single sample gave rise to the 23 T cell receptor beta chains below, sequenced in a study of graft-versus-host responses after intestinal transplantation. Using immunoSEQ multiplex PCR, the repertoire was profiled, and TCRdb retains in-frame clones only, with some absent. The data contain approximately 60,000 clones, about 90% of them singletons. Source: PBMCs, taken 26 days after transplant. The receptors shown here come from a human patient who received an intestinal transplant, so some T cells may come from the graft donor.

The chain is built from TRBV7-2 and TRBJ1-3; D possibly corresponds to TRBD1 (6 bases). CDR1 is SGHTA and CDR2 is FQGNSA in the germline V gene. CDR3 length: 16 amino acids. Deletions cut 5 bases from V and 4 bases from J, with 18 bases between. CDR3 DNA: TGTGCCAGCAGCCTCCTAGGGGGAGTCCCCGGAAACACCATATATTTT. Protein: CASSLLGGVPGNTIYF.

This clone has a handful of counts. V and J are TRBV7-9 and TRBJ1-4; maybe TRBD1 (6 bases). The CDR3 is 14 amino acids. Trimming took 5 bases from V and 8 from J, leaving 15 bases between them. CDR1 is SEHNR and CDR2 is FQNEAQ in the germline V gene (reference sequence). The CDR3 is CASSAPGDWEKLFF. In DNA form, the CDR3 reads TGTGCCAGCAGCGCCCCAGGGGATTGGGAAAAACTGTTTTTT.

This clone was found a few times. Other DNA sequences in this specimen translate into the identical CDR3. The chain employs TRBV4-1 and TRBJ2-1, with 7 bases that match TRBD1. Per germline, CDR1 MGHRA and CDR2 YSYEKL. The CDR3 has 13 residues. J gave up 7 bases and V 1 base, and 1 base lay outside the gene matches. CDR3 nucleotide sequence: TGCGCCAGCAGCCAAGGACAGGGAAATGAGCAGTTCTTC. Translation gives CASSQGQGNEQFF.

The CDR3 loop reads CAISERQGETEAFF. The CDR3 nucleotides are TGTGCCATCAGTGAGAGACAGGGGGAGACTGAAGCTTTCTTT. The chain uses TRBV10-3 and TRBJ1-1; 9 nucleotides line up with TRBD1. The CDR3 totals 14 residues. Germline V CDR1 and CDR2: ENHRY, SYGVKD. Germline trimming cut 2 bases from V and 5 bases from J; bases unmatched to any gene: 3.

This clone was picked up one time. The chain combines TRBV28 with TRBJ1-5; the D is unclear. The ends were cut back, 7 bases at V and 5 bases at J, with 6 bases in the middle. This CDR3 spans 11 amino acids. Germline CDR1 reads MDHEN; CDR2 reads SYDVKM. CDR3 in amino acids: CASKGDQPQHF. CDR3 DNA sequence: TGTGCCAGCAAGGGAGATCAGCCCCAGCATTTT. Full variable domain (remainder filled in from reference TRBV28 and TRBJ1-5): DVKVTQSSRYLVKRTGEKVFLECVQDMDHENMFWYRQDPGLGLRLIYFSYDVKMKEKGDIPEGYSVSREKKERFSLILESASTNQTSMYLCASKGDQPQHFGDGTRLSIL.

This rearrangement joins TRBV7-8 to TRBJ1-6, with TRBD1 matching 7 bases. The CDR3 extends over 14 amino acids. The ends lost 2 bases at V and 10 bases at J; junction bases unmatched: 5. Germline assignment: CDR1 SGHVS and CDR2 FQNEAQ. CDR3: CASSLRQGGSPLHF. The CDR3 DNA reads TGTGCCAGCAGCTTACGACAGGGAGGCTCACCCCTCCACTTT.

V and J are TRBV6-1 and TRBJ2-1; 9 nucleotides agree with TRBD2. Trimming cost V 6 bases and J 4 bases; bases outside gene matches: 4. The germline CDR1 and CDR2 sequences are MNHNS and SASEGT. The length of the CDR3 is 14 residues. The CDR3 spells CASSPSGAYNEQFF. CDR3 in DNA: TGTGCCAGCAGCCCTAGCGGGGCGTACAATGAGCAGTTCTTC.

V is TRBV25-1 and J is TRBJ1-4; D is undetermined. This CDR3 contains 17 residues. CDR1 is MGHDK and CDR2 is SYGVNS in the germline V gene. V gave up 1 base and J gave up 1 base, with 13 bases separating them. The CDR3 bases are TGTGCCAGCAGTGAATCCGCCTCGGGAGGAACTAATGAAAAACTGTTTTTT. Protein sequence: CASSESASGGTNEKLFF.

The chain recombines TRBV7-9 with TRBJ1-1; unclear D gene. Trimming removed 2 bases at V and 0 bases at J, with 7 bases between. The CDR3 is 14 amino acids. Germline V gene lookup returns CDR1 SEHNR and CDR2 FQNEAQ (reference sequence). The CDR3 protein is CASSLLQMNTEAFF. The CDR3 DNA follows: TGTGCCAGCAGCTTATTACAGATGAACACTGAAGCTTTCTTT.

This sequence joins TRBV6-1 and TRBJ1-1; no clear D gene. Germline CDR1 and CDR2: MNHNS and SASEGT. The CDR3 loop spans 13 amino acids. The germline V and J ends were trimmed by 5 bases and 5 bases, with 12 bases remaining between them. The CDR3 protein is CASSLTAVTEAFF. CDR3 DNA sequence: TGTGCCAGCAGTCTGACGGCGGTGACTGAAGCTTTCTTT.

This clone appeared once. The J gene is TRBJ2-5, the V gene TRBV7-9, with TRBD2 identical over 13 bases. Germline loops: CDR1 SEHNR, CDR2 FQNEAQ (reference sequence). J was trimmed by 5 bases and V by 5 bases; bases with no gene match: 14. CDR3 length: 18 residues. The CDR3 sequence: CASSPPYPGTSGEETQYF. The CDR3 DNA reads TGTGCCAGCAGCCCTCCATATCCCGGGACTAGCGGGGAGGAGACCCAGTACTTC. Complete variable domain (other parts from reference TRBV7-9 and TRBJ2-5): DTGVSQNPRHKITKRGQNVTFRCDPISEHNRLYWYRQTLGQGPEFLTYFQNEAQLEKSRLLSDRFSAERPKGSFSTLEIQRTEQGDSAMYLCASSPPYPGTSGEETQYFGPGTRLLVL.

The CDR3 reads CASSLETASGANVLTF. Written as DNA, the CDR3 is TGTGCCAGCAGCTTGGAGACAGCCTCTGGGGCCAACGTCCTGACTTTC. The chain carries TRBV5-5 and TRBJ2-6; TRBD1 might be the D (5 bases). The CDR3 has 16 residues. The germline V and J ends were trimmed by 0 bases and 0 bases, with 7 bases remaining between them. Per the germline V gene, CDR1 is SGHKS and CDR2 is YYEKEE (reference sequence).

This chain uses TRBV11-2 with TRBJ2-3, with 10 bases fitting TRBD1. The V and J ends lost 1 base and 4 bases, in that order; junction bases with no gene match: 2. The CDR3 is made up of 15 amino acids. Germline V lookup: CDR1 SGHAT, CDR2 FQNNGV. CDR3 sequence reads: CASSLGGTGADTQYF. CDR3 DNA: TGTGCCAGCAGCTTAGGTGGGACAGGGGCAGATACGCAGTATTTT.

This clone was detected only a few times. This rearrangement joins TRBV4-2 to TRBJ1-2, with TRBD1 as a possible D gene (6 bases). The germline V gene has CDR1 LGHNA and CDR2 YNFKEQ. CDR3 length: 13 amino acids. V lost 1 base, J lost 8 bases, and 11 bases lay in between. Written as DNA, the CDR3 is TGTGCCAGCAGCCAAGGGGGGCCTTGGGGCTACACCTTC. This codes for CASSQGGPWGYTF.

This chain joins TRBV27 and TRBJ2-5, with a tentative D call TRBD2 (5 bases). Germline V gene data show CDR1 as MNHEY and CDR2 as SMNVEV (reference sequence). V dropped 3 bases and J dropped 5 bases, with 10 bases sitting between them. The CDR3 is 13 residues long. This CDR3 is CASSFNRGETQYF. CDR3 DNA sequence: TGTGCCAGCAGTTTTAATAGAGGGGAGACCCAGTACTTC.

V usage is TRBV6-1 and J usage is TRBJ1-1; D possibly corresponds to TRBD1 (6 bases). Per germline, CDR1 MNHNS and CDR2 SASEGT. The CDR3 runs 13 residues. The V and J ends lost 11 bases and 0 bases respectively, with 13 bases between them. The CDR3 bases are TGTGCCGCCCACAGGGTAATGAACACTGAAGCTTTCTTT. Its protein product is CAAHRVMNTEAFF.

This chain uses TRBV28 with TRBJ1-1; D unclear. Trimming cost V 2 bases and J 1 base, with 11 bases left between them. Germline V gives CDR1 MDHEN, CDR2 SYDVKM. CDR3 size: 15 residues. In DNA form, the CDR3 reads TGTGCCAGCAGTTTACGAGGGCCGTCGAACACTGAAGCTTTCTTT. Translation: CASSLRGPSNTEAFF. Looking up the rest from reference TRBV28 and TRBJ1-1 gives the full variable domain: DVKVTQSSRYLVKRTGEKVFLECVQDMDHENMFWYRQDPGLGLRLIYFSYDVKMKEKGDIPEGYSVSREKKERFSLILESASTNQTSMYLCASSLRGPSNTEAFFGQGTRLTVV.

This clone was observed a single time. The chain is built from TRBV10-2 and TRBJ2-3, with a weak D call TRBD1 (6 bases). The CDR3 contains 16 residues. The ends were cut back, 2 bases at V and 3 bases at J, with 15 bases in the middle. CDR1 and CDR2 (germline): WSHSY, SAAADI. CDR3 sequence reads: CASSERGKGGTDTQYF. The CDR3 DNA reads TGCGCCAGCAGTGAGAGGGGGAAAGGGGGAACAGATACGCAGTATTTT.

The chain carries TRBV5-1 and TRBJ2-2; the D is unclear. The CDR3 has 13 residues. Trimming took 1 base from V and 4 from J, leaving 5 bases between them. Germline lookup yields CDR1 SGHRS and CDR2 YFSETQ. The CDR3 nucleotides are TGCGCCAGCAGCTTGCAGTCCACCGGGGAGCTGTTTTTT. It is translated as CASSLQSTGELFF.

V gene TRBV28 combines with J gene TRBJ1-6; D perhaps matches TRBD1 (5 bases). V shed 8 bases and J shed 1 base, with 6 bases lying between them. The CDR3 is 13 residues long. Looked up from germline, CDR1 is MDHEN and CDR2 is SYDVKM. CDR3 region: CASRGSYNSPLHF. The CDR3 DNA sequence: TGTGCCAGCCGGGGGTCCTATAATTCACCCCTCCACTTT.

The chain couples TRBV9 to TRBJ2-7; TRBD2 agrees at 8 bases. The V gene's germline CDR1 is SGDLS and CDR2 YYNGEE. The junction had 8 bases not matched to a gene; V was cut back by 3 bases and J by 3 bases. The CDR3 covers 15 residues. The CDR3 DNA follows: TGTGCCAGCAGCGCGTCCGGGACTAGTGTCTACGAGCAGTACTTC. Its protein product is CASSASGTSVYEQYF.

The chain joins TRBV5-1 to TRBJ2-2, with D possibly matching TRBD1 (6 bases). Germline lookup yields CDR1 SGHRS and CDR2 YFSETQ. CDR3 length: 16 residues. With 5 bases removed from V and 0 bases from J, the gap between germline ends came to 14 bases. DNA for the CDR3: TGCGCCAGCAGTACCACTGGGACACCGAACACCGGGGAGCTGTTTTTT. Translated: CASSTTGTPNTGELFF.

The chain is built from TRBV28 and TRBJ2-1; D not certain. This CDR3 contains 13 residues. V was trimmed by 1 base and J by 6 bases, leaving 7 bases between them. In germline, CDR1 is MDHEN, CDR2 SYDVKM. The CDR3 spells CASSLSPSNEQFF. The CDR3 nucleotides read TGTGCCAGCAGTTTATCTCCCTCCAATGAGCAGTTCTTC.